Listed here are 13 T cell receptor beta chains from one sample, sequenced in a study of T cells in Graves' hyperthyroidism and ophthalmopathy. What was amplified from RNA transcripts were TCR beta CDR3 regions. A set of HTBI primers served as the primers for a first-round RT-PCR of the TCR CDR3. A single record per CDR3 protein comes from TCRdb applying MiXCR to the multiplex PCR reads. The sample has hundreds of thousands of distinct CDR3 sequences, less than 25% seen once. Sequencing was carried out using blood. The receptors originated from a man aged 25 to 45 with Graves' ophthalmopathy.

The chain links TRBV7-9 to TRBJ1-4; D is possibly TRBD1 (6 bases). There are 15 residues in the CDR3. V was pared by 1 base and J by 8 bases, with 14 bases between. Germline-derived CDR1 and CDR2 are SEHNR and FQNEAQ (reference sequence). DNA of the CDR3: TGTGCCAGCAGCTTAGGGGACACGACCCAAGAAAAACTGTTTTTT. The encoded protein is CASSLGDTTQEKLFF.

This clonotype has only a few counts. With a much larger clone just one base away, this may be a read error. V and J are TRBV5-1 and TRBJ2-7; 9 nucleotides line up with TRBD1. The CDR3 is 14 residues long. In germline, CDR1 is SGHRS, CDR2 YFSETQ. CDR3 residues: CASRSGTGTYGQYF. The CDR3 DNA is TGCGCCAGCAGATCCGGGACAGGGACCTACGGGCAGTACTTC.

This clonotype was counted at least ten times. The chain employs TRBV7-9 and TRBJ1-1; D gene ambiguous. This CDR3 comprises 15 residues. The germline V gene has CDR1 SEHNR and CDR2 FQNEAQ (reference sequence). Trimming removed 5 bases at V and 5 bases at J, with 18 bases between. The CDR3 bases are TGTGCCAGCAGCCGCTGGGTTGCCGGAAGGACTGAAGCTTTCTTT. This codes for CASSRWVAGRTEAFF. Drawing the rest from reference TRBV7-9 and TRBJ1-1, the complete variable domain is DTGVSQNPRHKITKRGQNVTFRCDPISEHNRLYWYRQTLGQGPEFLTYFQNEAQLEKSRLLSDRFSAERPKGSFSTLEIQRTEQGDSAMYLCASSRWVAGRTEAFFGQGTRLTVV.

The chain joins TRBV9 to TRBJ2-2, with 10 bases aligning to TRBD2. The CDR3 contains 21 residues. Germline V gives CDR1 SGDLS, CDR2 YYNGEE. V shed 4 bases, J shed 0 bases, and the junction held 18 bases outside the gene matches. The CDR3 coding sequence is TGTGCCAGCAGCCTCGACCCAGGGGTAGCGGGAGGTCACGCGAACACCGGGGAGCTGTTTTTT. Amino acid sequence: CASSLDPGVAGGHANTGELFF.

J is TRBJ2-1 and V is TRBV18, with D tentatively TRBD2 (5 bases). The CDR3 is made up of 16 amino acids. V lost 2 bases, J lost 6 bases, and 17 bases lay in between. Germline CDR1 KGHSH, CDR2 LQKENI. DNA for the CDR3: TGTGCCAGCTCACCAGGGTCGAGGGTCATGGGCAATGAGCAGTTCTTC. Translation gives CASSPGSRVMGNEQFF.

The chain is built from TRBV28 and TRBJ1-2; D is uncertain. Germline CDR1 is MDHEN and CDR2 is SYDVKM. V shed 7 bases and J shed 8 bases, with 14 bases lying between them. This CDR3 is built from 12 residues. The chain's CDR3 is CASKRFGSGYTF. The CDR3 DNA is TGTGCCAGCAAAAGGTTCGGGTCAGGCTACACCTTC.

This clonotype appeared many times. The V and J genes are TRBV12-3 or TRBV12-4 and TRBJ2-7, with 9 bases that match TRBD1. V trimming: 3 bases; J trimming: 6 bases; junction bases outside the gene matches: 9. The CDR3 loop spans 15 amino acids. This CDR3 reads CASSFDRGLRGEQYF. CDR3 DNA sequence: TGTGCCAGCAGTTTCGACAGGGGGTTACGTGGCGAGCAGTACTTC.

This chain joins TRBV6-1 and TRBJ2-7, with TRBD1 matching 9 bases. CDR1 is MNHNS and CDR2 is SASEGT in the germline V gene. J lost 5 bases, V lost 6 bases, and 8 bases had no gene match. The CDR3 is 14 residues long. The CDR3: CASSSDRGVDEQYF. In DNA form, the CDR3 reads TGTGCCAGCAGCTCGGACAGGGGAGTTGACGAGCAGTACTTC.

This clonotype was seen many times. This chain joins TRBV3-1 and TRBJ2-3, with TRBD2 as a possible D gene (5 bases). The CDR3 has 16 amino acids. Germline V CDR1 and CDR2: LGHDT, YNNKEL (reference sequence). Trimming left V 0 bases short and J 0 bases short, with 10 bases between. CDR3 amino acids: CASSQEPSSSTDTQYF. CDR3 DNA: TGTGCCAGCAGCCAAGAGCCTAGCAGTAGCACAGATACGCAGTATTTT.

The chain uses TRBV29-1 and TRBJ2-5, with 9 bases that match TRBD2. CDR1 is SQVTM, CDR2 ANQGSEA, per germline. J gave up 7 bases and V 4 bases, and 1 base lay outside the gene matches. The CDR3 covers 11 residues. Here the CDR3 reads CSVVLAGTQYF. DNA for the CDR3: TGCAGCGTTGTACTAGCGGGGACCCAGTACTTC.

Many counts were recorded for this clonotype. The gene calls are TRBV11-2 and TRBJ2-5; TRBD1 matches 8 bases. J lost 0 bases, V lost 6 bases, and 9 bases had no gene match. Looked up from germline, CDR1 is SGHAT and CDR2 is FQNNGV. The CDR3 is made up of 16 amino acids. CDR3 in DNA: TGTGCCAGCAGAAACAGGGGGAGACGGGACCAAGAGACCCAGTACTTC. Protein sequence: CASRNRGRRDQETQYF.

This chain uses TRBV4-1 with TRBJ2-7; TRBD2 aligns across 8 bases. The CDR3 runs 14 residues. Germline V CDR1 and CDR2: MGHRA, YSYEKL. The trim removed 4 bases at V and 6 bases at J, leaving 8 bases unmatched. CDR3 DNA: TGCGCCAGCAGCCCCCGCGCGCTAGCGGGCGAGCAGTACTTC. Amino acids: CASSPRALAGEQYF.

This clonotype showed up just a few times. Here the CDR3 reads CAISEFFLPDPRVDPRSGANVLTF. In DNA form, the CDR3 reads TGTGCCATCAGTGAGTTCTTCCTCCCCGATCCCCGCGTAGATCCCCGCTCTGGGGCCAACGTCCTGACTTTC. The rearrangement links TRBV10-3 to TRBJ2-6, with D uncertain. V was clipped by 1 base and J by 0 bases, with 31 bases between them. CDR3 size: 24 residues. Germline CDR1 ENHRY, CDR2 SYGVKD.